This T cell receptor (beta chain) was sequenced during a study of shared clonotypes between healthy human individuals. The naive CD8 population came from CD45RO-negative cells selected for CCR7, without terminally differentiated effector memory CD45RA+ cells. Study-level findings and limits: Researchers found naive subsets generally carried larger estimated richness than memory subsets.

Generated by immunoSEQ multiplex PCR, the TCRdb table keeps only in-frame clones and is missing some. Seen here are hundreds of thousands of clones, about 95% observed once, and the top ten hold approximately 0.11%. V was cut by 0 bases and J by 5 bases, with 8 bases left in between. In germline, CDR1 is LGHNA, CDR2 YNFKEQ. This CDR3 region has 13 residues. Details on this clone: Its antigen remains unidentified.

The chain is built from TRBV4-2 and TRBJ2-7; the D is unclear. Sequencing used naive CD8+ T cells sorted from blood. The receptor was isolated from a woman in her thirties in good health. Here the CDR3 reads CASSQDLGHEQYF. CDR3 DNA: TGTGCCAGCAGCCAAGATTTAGGGCACGAGCAGTACTTC.